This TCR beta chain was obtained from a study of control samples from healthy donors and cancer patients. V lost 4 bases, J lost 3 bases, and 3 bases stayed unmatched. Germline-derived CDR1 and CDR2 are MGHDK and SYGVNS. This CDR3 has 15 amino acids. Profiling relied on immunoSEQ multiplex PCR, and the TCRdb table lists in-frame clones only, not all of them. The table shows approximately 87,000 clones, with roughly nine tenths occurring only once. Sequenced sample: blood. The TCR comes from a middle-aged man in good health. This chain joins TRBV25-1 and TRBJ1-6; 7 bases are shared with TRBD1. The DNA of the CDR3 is TGTGCCAGCAGTGGGGGACAGATCTATAATTCACCCCTCCACTTT. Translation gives CASSGGQIYNSPLHF.